This passage covers 27 T cell receptor beta chains from one sample sequenced in a study of blood T cell repertoires in COVID-19. Using immunoSEQ multiplex PCR, the repertoire was profiled, and TCRdb retains in-frame clones only, with some absent. Seen here are around 300,000 clones, around 90% observed once, and the top ten hold 0.95% to 1.3%. The source material was peripheral blood. The receptors were sampled from a woman in her thirties or forties with COVID-19, enrolled during active disease.

The chain combines TRBV7-3 with TRBJ2-5, with 9 bases identical to TRBD1. CDR1 is SGHTA, CDR2 FQGTGA, per germline. The CDR3 is made up of 13 amino acids. V shed 4 bases and J 5 bases; nucleotides not matched to a gene: 2. This CDR3 reads CASSSDRGETQYF. The CDR3 bases are TGTGCCAGCAGCTCCGACAGGGGGGAGACCCAGTACTTC.

The chain uses TRBV4-3 and TRBJ2-7; 8 positions agree with TRBD1. There are 15 residues in the CDR3. J was trimmed by 1 base and V by 0 bases; bases with no gene match: 2. Germline values: CDR1 LGHNA, CDR2 YSLEER. The CDR3 DNA sequence: TGCGCCAGCAGCCAAGATTGGACAGGGTCCTACGAGCAGTACTTC. Encoded protein: CASSQDWTGSYEQYF.

Comment on this clone: Other DNA sequences within the sample encode an identical CDR3. The rearrangement joins TRBV5-1 to TRBJ2-3; 9 bases align to TRBD1. Unmatched junction bases numbered 0, after V lost 0 bases and J lost 4 bases. This CDR3 comprises 14 residues. Looked up from germline, CDR1 is SGHRS and CDR2 is YFSETQ. The CDR3 loop reads CASSLGQGADTQYF. The CDR3 DNA follows: TGCGCCAGCAGCTTGGGACAGGGGGCAGATACGCAGTATTTT.

This clone was seen a handful of times. CDR3 sequence: CASSTPLEGYNSPLHF. In DNA, the CDR3 is TGTGCCAGCAGTACGCCACTCGAGGGCTATAATTCACCCCTCCACTTT. The gene calls are TRBV27 and TRBJ1-6; D not certain. Germline V lookup: CDR1 MNHEY, CDR2 SMNVEV (reference sequence). V lost 5 bases, J lost 3 bases, and 14 bases lay in between. The CDR3 contains 16 residues.

The rearrangement links TRBV4-3 to TRBJ2-3, with 9 nucleotides matching TRBD1. CDR1 and CDR2 (germline): LGHNA, YSLEER. V shed 1 base, J shed 3 bases, and the junction held 2 bases outside the gene matches. The length of the CDR3 is 15 residues. For the CDR3, the DNA is TGCGCCAGCAGCCAAGTTGGACAGGGGACAGATACGCAGTATTTT. It yields the protein CASSQVGQGTDTQYF.

The chain has TRBV6-5 and TRBJ1-4, with 9 bases that match TRBD1. The CDR3 has 16 residues. The J segment lost 7 bases and the V segment lost 2 bases, leaving 8 bases of the junction unmatched. The germline V gene has CDR1 MNHEY and CDR2 SVGAGI. The CDR3 sequence: CASSYPRRQGGEKLFF. As DNA, the CDR3 is TGTGCCAGCAGTTACCCGCGGAGACAGGGGGGTGAAAAACTGTTTTTT.

This clone occurred once. This rearrangement joins TRBV27 to TRBJ2-7, with TRBD1 identical over 10 bases. There are 17 residues in the CDR3. Germline CDR1 MNHEY, CDR2 SMNVEV (reference sequence). Trimming cost V 3 bases and J 4 bases; bases outside gene matches: 12. The CDR3 protein is CASSFNAPGQGMYEQYF. The CDR3 region has the DNA TGTGCCAGCAGTTTTAACGCTCCGGGACAGGGGATGTACGAGCAGTACTTC.

V usage is TRBV25-1 and J usage is TRBJ2-6, with 9 bases aligning to TRBD2. The V gene end was trimmed by 4 bases and the J gene end by 2 bases; junction bases not matched to a gene: 6. This CDR3 is 17 amino acids long. CDR1 MGHDK and CDR2 SYGVNS come from the germline V gene. The chain's CDR3 is CASSAGTSITGANVLTF. The CDR3 bases are TGTGCCAGCAGTGCAGGGACTAGCATTACTGGGGCCAACGTCCTGACTTTC.

The V gene is TRBV28, the J gene TRBJ1-6; D is unclear. CDR3 length: 14 residues. Deletions cut 1 base from V and 4 bases from J, with 5 bases between. In germline, CDR1 is MDHEN, CDR2 SYDVKM. The CDR3 sequence: CASSLSQYNSPLHF. The CDR3 region has the DNA TGTGCCAGCAGTTTATCACAGTATAATTCACCCCTCCACTTT. The variable domain in full, completed from reference TRBV28 and TRBJ1-6, reads DVKVTQSSRYLVKRTGEKVFLECVQDMDHENMFWYRQDPGLGLRLIYFSYDVKMKEKGDIPEGYSVSREKKERFSLILESASTNQTSMYLCASSLSQYNSPLHFGNGTRLTVT.

V gene TRBV19 combines with J gene TRBJ2-7; D not certain. The V end was cut by 6 bases, the J end by 1 base, with 16 bases between. The CDR3 sequence is 15 residues long. Per the germline V gene, CDR1 is LNHDA and CDR2 is SQIVND (reference sequence). DNA for the CDR3: TGTGCCAGTAGACCGGTACCGGGTTCTTCCTACGAGCAGTACTTC. Translation gives CASRPVPGSSYEQYF.

The chain recombines TRBV5-1 with TRBJ1-1; TRBD1 agrees at 7 bases. Trimming at V came to 4 bases and at J to 5 bases, leaving 5 bases not matched to a gene. From germline, CDR1 is SGHRS and CDR2 YFSETQ. CDR3 length: 13 residues. The CDR3 is CASSLDRDTEAFF. Written as DNA, the CDR3 is TGCGCCAGCAGCCTAGACAGGGATACTGAAGCTTTCTTT. Using reference TRBV5-1 and TRBJ1-1 for the parts outside the CDR3, the full variable domain is KAGVTQTPRYLIKTRGQQVTLSCSPISGHRSVSWYQQTPGQGLQFLFEYFSETQRNKGNFPGRFSGRQFSNSRSEMNVSTLELGDSALYLCASSLDRDTEAFFGQGTRLTVV.

The rearrangement links TRBV4-1 to TRBJ2-3; the D is unclear. CDR3 length: 13 amino acids. Germline V gene lookup returns CDR1 MGHRA and CDR2 YSYEKL. With 4 bases removed from V and 6 bases from J, the gap between germline ends came to 11 bases. The CDR3 coding sequence is TGCGCCAGCAGCCCGTCTCGGGTCGATACGCAGTATTTT. Protein product: CASSPSRVDTQYF.

This clone was counted between two and nine times. V is TRBV6-2 or TRBV6-3 and J is TRBJ2-7; D perhaps matches TRBD1 (6 bases). The CDR3 is 15 residues long. In germline, CDR1 is MNHEY, CDR2 SVGEGT. Trimming shortened V by 2 bases and J by 4 bases, and 15 bases separated the two germline ends. The CDR3 DNA is TGTGCCAGCAGTTACCCCGGCAGGGGAGAATACGAGCAGTACTTC. Translating gives CASSYPGRGEYEQYF.

V usage is TRBV5-1 and J usage is TRBJ1-1; 9 bases fit TRBD1. Germline V gene sequence: CDR1 SGHRS, CDR2 YFSETQ. The CDR3 has 15 amino acids. J lost 0 bases, V lost 4 bases, and 4 bases had no gene match. The chain's CDR3 is CASSMDRGLNTEAFF. CDR3 nucleotides: TGCGCCAGCAGCATGGACAGGGGCCTGAACACTGAAGCTTTCTTT.

CDR3 protein: CASRSGTAGTGELFF. The CDR3, as DNA: TGTGCCAGCAGGTCCGGGACAGCGGGCACCGGGGAGCTGTTTTTT. V usage is TRBV27 and J usage is TRBJ2-2; D might be TRBD1 (7 bases). Germline assignment: CDR1 MNHEY and CDR2 SMNVEV (reference sequence). The V and J ends lost 6 bases and 4 bases respectively, with 15 bases between them. This CDR3 spans 15 amino acids.

This chain uses TRBV10-2 with TRBJ1-3; no definite D call. Germline-derived CDR1 and CDR2 are WSHSY and SAAADI. This CDR3 has 15 residues. The germline V and J ends were trimmed by 9 bases and 0 bases, with 15 bases remaining between them. In DNA, the CDR3 is TGCGCCAGTACACTCTCCGGGGACTCTGGAAACACCATATATTTT. The encoded protein is CASTLSGDSGNTIYF.

The rearrangement joins TRBV6-5 to TRBJ1-2; a weak D match, TRBD1 (6 bases). The CDR3 covers 13 residues. Trimming took 5 bases from V and 3 from J, leaving 10 bases between them. Germline-derived CDR1 and CDR2 are MNHEY and SVGAGI. In DNA, the CDR3 is TGTGCCAGCAGTCCGGACAGAGACTATGGCTACACCTTC. Amino acid sequence: CASSPDRDYGYTF.

The chain combines TRBV12-5 with TRBJ2-2, with 8 bases lining up with TRBD1. From germline, CDR1 is LGHNT and CDR2 FRNRAP. With V trimmed by 10 bases and J by 5 bases, 12 bases remained unmatched. The CDR3 covers 15 residues. The CDR3 DNA reads as TGTGCTACTTCTCCCGACAGGGGAAGAACCGGGGAGCTGTTTTTT. It encodes CATSPDRGRTGELFF. Combining the CDR3 with reference TRBV12-5 and TRBJ2-2 gives the whole variable domain DARVTQTPRHKVTEMGQEVTMRCQPILGHNTVFWYRQTMMQGLELLAYFRNRAPLDDSGMPKDRFSAEMPDATLATLKIQPSEPRDSAVYFCATSPDRGRTGELFFGEGSRLTVL.

The chain carries TRBV27 and TRBJ2-2, with D uncertain. Trimming left V 1 base short and J 7 bases short, with 25 bases between. The CDR3 contains 19 residues. Germline V gene lookup returns CDR1 MNHEY and CDR2 SMNVEV (reference sequence). The CDR3 spells CASSLFAELAGRLRGELFF. DNA of the CDR3: TGTGCCAGCAGTTTATTTGCGGAGCTGGCCGGTCGGCTACGCGGGGAGCTGTTTTTT.

The chain combines TRBV4-3 with TRBJ2-7, with 8 bases that match TRBD1. Germline V CDR1 and CDR2: LGHNA, YSLEER. Trimming removed 0 bases from V and 7 bases from J; junction bases left unmatched: 5. This CDR3 has 14 amino acids. In nucleotides, the CDR3 is TGCGCCAGCAGCCAAGACAGGGGGCTAGGGGAGCAGTACTTC. The encoded protein is CASSQDRGLGEQYF.

This clone was seen a few times. This chain joins TRBV14 and TRBJ2-3; TRBD2 agrees at 7 bases. The germline CDR1 and CDR2 sequences are SGHDN and FVKESK. With 1 base clipped from V and 0 bases from J, the junction kept 1 base outside the gene matches. The length of the CDR3 is 15 residues. CDR3 loop: CASSQGSGSTDTQYF. The CDR3 region has the DNA TGTGCCAGCAGCCAAGGTAGCGGGAGCACAGATACGCAGTATTTT.

The chain has TRBV27 and TRBJ1-2, with 7 nucleotides matching TRBD1. Trimming removed 2 bases from V and 7 bases from J; junction bases left unmatched: 7. Germline CDR1 reads MNHEY; CDR2 reads SMNVEV (reference sequence). The CDR3 has 14 amino acids. DNA for the CDR3: TGTGCCAGCAGTTTAAGGTCAGGGGGTGGTGGCTACACCTTC. Protein sequence: CASSLRSGGGGYTF.

The gene calls are TRBV6-6 and TRBJ1-1; no reliable D call. From germline, CDR1 is MNHNY and CDR2 SVGAGI (reference sequence). The CDR3 sequence is 14 residues long. V was cut by 3 bases and J by 1 base, with 9 bases left in between. This CDR3 reads CASSYLAGNTEAFF. The CDR3 DNA sequence: TGTGCCAGCAGTTATCTGGCGGGGAACACTGAAGCTTTCTTT.

The CDR3 is CASQVLYRESGELFF. In DNA, the CDR3 is TGTGCCAGCCAAGTCCTATACAGGGAATCCGGGGAGCTGTTTTTT. The chain uses TRBV6-5 and TRBJ2-2; D is possibly TRBD1 (6 bases). The germline V and J ends were trimmed by 8 bases and 6 bases, with 19 bases remaining between them. This CDR3 is built from 15 residues. The germline CDR1 and CDR2 sequences are MNHEY and SVGAGI.

This clone came up once. The rearrangement links TRBV5-1 to TRBJ2-3, with D tentatively TRBD1 (5 bases). V lost 7 bases to trimming and J lost 2 bases, with 11 bases between them. The CDR3 runs 13 residues. Germline CDR1 and CDR2: SGHRS and YFSETQ. CDR3 protein: CASGDSSTDTQYF. The CDR3 DNA reads as TGCGCCAGCGGCGACAGTTCCACAGATACGCAGTATTTT.

V is TRBV7-2 and J is TRBJ1-1; weak D call: TRBD1 (5 bases). V lost 2 bases to trimming and J lost 0 bases, with 10 bases between them. From germline, CDR1 is SGHTA and CDR2 FQGNSA. This CDR3 has 15 residues. In nucleotides, the CDR3 is TGTGCCAGCAGCTTACAGGCAGGGATGAACACTGAAGCTTTCTTT. The encoded protein is CASSLQAGMNTEAFF. Looking up the rest from reference TRBV7-2 and TRBJ1-1 gives the full variable domain: GAGVSQSPSNKVTEKGKDVELRCDPISGHTALYWYRQSLGQGLEFLIYFQGNSAPDKSGLPSDRFSAERTGGSVSTLTIQRTQQEDSAVYLCASSLQAGMNTEAFFGQGTRLTVV.

V is TRBV30 and J is TRBJ2-1; D is unresolved. This CDR3 contains 12 residues. From germline, CDR1 is GTSNPN and CDR2 SVGIG (reference sequence). For the CDR3, the DNA is TGTGCTGGCCAAAGCTCCTACAATGAGCAGTTCTTC. It yields the protein CAGQSSYNEQFF.